The clone carrying this T cell receptor beta chain has just a few counts. The antigen is unknown. This CDR3 has 15 residues. Germline V gene lookup returns CDR1 SGHRS and CDR2 YFSETQ. V dropped 0 bases and J dropped 1 base, with 10 bases sitting between them. The record originates from a study of T cells in localized non-small cell lung cancer. Findings of the study overall: Compared with tumor, uninvolved adjacent lung displayed greater T cell clonality, ranking highest overall. Higher T cell density in the blood was associated with longer overall survival, whereas higher adjacent-lung clonality associated with shorter survival. Sequence data derive from only one tumor region, so heterogeneity remains possible. Adjacent lung exhibited a median of 57 among the 100 most abundant tumor clones.

Data came from immunoSEQ multiplex PCR; TCRdb stores just in-frame clones and leaves some out. The table lists about 24,000 clones, around nine tenths of them singletons. This sequence was found in a man aged 35-75 years with stage I squamous cell lung carcinoma. The rearrangement links TRBV5-1 to TRBJ1-1; D gene uncertain. The input for sequencing was peripheral blood, taken before any cancer treatment. The CDR3 DNA reads TGCGCCAGCAGCTTGGACGGGGTGGCGAACACTGAAGCTTTCTTT. As protein: CASSLDGVANTEAFF.